The entry below describes one T cell receptor beta chain. Its antigen is unidentified. The CDR3 extends over 16 amino acids. V was clipped by 3 bases and J by 7 bases; unmatched bases: 9. CDR1 MGHRA and CDR2 YSYEKL come from the germline V gene. The data are from a study of blood T cells in healthy people across ages. Whole-study context: About one barcoded TCR beta cDNA was captured per two T cells.

PCR was performed a second time for about 7 to 11 cycles using a sample-barcoded 5' primer and a J-beta primer mix. TCRdb recomputed calls from the 5' RACE reads with MiXCR, one row per CDR3 protein. Of fewer than 1.5 million distinct CDR3 sequences in the sample, approximately 42% were seen once. The study, taken as a whole, reports: Because donor CMV status was unknown, expanded clonotype changes were possibly confounded.

The rearrangement joins TRBV4-1 to TRBJ1-4; the match to TRBD1 covers 9 bases. The clonotype was recovered from a woman aged 18-30 years in good health. The sequencing sample was made of blood. The CDR3 spells CASSQSPQGAVEKLFF. The CDR3 coding sequence is TGCGCCAGCAGCCAGTCCCCACAGGGGGCTGTTGAAAAACTGTTTTTT.